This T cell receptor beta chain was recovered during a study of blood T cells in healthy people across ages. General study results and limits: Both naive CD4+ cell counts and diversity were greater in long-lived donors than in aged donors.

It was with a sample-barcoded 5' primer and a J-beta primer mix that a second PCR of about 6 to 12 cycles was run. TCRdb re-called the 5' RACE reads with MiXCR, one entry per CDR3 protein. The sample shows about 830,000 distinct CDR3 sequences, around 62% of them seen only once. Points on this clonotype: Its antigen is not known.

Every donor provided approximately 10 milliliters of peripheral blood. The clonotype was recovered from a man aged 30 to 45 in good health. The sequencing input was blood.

Written as DNA, the CDR3 is TGCGCCAGCAGCCAAGAGGCGGGGGTATCGGCCTACGAGCAGTACTTC. The encoded protein is CASSQEAGVSAYEQYF. The chain employs TRBV4-1 and TRBJ2-7; TRBD2 matches at 7 bases. V shed 0 bases, J shed 2 bases, and the junction held 7 bases outside the gene matches. The CDR3 contains 16 residues. Germline V CDR1 and CDR2: MGHRA, YSYEKL.